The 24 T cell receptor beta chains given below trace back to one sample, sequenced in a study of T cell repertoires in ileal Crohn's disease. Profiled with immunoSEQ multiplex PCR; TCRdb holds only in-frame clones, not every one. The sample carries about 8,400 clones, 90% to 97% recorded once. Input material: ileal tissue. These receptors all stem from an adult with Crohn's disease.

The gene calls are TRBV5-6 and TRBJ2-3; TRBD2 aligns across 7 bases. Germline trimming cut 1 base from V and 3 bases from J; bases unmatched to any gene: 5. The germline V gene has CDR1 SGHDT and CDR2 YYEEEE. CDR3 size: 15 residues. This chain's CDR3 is CASSLSGGFTDTQYF. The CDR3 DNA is TGTGCCAGCAGCTTGTCGGGGGGATTTACAGATACGCAGTATTTT.

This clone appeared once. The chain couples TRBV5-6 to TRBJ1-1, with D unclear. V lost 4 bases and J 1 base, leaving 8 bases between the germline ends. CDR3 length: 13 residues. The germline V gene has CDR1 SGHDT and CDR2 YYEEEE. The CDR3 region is CASSLGGNTEAFF. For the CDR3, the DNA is TGTGCCAGCAGCCTCGGCGGGAACACTGAAGCTTTCTTT.

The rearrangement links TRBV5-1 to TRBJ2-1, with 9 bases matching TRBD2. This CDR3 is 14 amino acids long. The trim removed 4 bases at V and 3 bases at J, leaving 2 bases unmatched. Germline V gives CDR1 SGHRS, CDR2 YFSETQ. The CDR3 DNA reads TGCGCCAGCAGCCAGACTAGCGGCTACAATGAGCAGTTCTTC. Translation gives CASSQTSGYNEQFF.

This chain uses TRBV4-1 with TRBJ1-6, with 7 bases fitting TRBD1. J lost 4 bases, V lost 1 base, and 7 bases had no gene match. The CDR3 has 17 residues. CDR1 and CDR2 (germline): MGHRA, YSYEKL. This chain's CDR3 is CASSQVPPGGYNSPLHF. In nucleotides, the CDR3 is TGCGCCAGCAGCCAAGTACCCCCAGGGGGTTATAATTCACCCCTCCACTTT.

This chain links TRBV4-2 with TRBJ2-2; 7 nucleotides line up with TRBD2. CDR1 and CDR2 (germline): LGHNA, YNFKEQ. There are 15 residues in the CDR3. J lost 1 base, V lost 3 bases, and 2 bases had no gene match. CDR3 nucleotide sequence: TGTGCCAGCAGCCAGCCGGGGGGGAACACCGGGGAGCTGTTTTTT. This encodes CASSQPGGNTGELFF.

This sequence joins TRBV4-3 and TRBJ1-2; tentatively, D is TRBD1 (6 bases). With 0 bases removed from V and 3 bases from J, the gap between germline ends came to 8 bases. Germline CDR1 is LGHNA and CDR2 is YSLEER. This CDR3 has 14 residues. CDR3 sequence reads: CASSQEDSHYGYTF. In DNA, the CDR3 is TGCGCCAGCAGCCAAGAGGACAGCCACTATGGCTACACCTTC.

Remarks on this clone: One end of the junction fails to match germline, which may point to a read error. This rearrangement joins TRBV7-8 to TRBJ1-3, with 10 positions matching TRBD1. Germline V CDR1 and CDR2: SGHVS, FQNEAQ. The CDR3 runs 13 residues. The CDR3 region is CASSLGGLDRGDF. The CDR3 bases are TGTGCCAGCAGCTTAGGAGGGTTGGACAGGGGGGATTTT.

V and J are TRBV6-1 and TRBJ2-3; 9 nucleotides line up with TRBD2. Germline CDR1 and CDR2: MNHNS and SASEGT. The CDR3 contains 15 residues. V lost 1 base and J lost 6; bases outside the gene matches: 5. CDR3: CASSEVAGGADTQYF. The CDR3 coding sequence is TGTGCCAGCAGTGAAGTTGCGGGGGGGGCGGATACGCAGTATTTT.

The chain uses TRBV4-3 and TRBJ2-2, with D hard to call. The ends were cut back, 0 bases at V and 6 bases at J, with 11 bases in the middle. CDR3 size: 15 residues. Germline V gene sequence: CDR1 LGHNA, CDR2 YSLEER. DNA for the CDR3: TGCGCCAGCAGCCAAGATTCGCGGTTCGCCGGGGAGCTGTTTTTT. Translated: CASSQDSRFAGELFF.

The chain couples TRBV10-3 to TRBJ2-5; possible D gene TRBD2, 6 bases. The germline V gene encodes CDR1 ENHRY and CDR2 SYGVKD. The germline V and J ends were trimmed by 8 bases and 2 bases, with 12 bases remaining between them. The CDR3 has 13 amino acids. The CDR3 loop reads CAIPRRGQETQYF. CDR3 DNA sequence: TGTGCCATCCCCAGACGGGGGCAAGAGACCCAGTACTTC.

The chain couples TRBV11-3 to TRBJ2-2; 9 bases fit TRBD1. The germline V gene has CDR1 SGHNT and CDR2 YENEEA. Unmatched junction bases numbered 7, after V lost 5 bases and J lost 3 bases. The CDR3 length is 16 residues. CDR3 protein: CASSEYRGLDTGELFF. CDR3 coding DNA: TGTGCCAGCAGCGAATACAGGGGGCTGGACACCGGGGAGCTGTTTTTT.

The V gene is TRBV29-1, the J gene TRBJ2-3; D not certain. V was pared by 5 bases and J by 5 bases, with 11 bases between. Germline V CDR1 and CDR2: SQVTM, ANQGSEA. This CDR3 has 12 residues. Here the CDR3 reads CSVIRTVDTQYF. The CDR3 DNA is TGCAGCGTTATCCGTACAGTAGATACGCAGTATTTT.

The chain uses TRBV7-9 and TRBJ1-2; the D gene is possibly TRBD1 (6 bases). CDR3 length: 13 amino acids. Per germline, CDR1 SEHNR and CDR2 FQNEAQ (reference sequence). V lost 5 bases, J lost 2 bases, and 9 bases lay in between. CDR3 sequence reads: CASSRDTNYGYTF. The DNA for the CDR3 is TGTGCCAGCAGCCGGGACACCAACTATGGCTACACCTTC.

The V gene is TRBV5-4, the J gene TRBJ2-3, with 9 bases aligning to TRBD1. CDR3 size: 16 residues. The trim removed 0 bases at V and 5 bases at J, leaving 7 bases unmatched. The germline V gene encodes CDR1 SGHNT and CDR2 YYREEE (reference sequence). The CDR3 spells CASSLAVQGAQDTQYF. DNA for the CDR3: TGTGCCAGCAGCTTGGCCGTACAGGGGGCGCAAGATACGCAGTATTTT.

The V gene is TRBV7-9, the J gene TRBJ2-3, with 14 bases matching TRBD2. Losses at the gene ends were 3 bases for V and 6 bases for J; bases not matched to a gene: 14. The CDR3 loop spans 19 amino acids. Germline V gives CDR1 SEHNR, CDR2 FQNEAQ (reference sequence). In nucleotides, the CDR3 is TGTGCCAGCAGCTTCAATACCCTAAATCGACTAGCGGGGGGGGATACGCAGTATTTT. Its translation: CASSFNTLNRLAGGDTQYF.

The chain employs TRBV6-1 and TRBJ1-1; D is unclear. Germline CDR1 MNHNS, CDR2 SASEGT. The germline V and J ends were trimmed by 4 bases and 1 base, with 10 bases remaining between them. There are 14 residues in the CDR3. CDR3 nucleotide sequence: TGTGCCAGCAGTGCCTTAGGCGGGAACACTGAAGCTTTCTTT. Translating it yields CASSALGGNTEAFF.

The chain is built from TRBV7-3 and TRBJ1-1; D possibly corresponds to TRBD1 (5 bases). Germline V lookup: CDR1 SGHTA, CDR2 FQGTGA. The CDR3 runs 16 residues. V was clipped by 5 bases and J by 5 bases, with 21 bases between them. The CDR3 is CASSSDSSGWRTEAFF. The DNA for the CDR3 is TGTGCCAGCAGCAGTGACAGCTCTGGGTGGAGAACTGAAGCTTTCTTT.

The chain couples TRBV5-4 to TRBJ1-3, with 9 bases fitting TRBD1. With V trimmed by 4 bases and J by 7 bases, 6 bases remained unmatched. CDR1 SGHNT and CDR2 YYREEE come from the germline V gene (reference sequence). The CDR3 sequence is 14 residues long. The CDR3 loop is CASSAKQGANTIYF. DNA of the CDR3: TGTGCCAGCAGCGCTAAACAGGGGGCGAACACCATATATTTT.

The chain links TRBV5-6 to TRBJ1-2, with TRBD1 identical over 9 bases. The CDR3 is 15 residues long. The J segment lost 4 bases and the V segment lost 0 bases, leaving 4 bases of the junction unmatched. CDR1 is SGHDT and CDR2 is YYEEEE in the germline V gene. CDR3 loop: CASSLGTGAPYGYTF. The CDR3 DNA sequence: TGTGCCAGCAGCTTGGGGACAGGGGCCCCCTATGGCTACACCTTC.

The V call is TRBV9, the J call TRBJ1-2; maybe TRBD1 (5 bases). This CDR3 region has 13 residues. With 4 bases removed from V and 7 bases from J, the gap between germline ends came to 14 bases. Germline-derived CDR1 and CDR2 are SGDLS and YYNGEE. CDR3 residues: CASSTNQGSGYTF. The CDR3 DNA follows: TGTGCCAGCAGCACTAACCAGGGATCTGGCTACACCTTC.

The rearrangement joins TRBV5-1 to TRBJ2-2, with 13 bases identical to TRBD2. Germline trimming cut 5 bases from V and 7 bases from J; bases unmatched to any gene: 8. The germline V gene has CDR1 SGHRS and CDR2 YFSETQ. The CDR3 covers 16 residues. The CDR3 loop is CASRATGTSGVGELFF. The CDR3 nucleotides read TGCGCCAGCAGGGCAACCGGGACTAGCGGGGTCGGGGAGCTGTTTTTT.

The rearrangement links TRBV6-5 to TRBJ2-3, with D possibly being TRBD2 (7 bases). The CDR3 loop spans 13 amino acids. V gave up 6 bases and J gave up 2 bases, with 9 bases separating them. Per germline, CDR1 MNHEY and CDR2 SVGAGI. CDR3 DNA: TGTGCCAGCAGCCGGGGGGCCACAGATACGCAGTATTTT. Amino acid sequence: CASSRGATDTQYF.

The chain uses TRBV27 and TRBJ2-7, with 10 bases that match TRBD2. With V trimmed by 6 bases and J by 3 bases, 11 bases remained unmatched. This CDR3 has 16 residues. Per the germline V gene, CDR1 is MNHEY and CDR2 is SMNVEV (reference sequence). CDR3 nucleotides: TGTGCCAGCAGCCCTTCCCCTAGCGGGGGACTCTACGAGCAGTACGTC. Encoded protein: CASSPSPSGGLYEQYV.

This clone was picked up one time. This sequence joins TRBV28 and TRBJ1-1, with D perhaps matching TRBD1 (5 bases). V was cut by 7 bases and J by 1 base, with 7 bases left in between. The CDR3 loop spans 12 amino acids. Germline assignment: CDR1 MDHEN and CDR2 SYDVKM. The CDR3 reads CASNDRNTEAFF. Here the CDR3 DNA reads TGTGCCAGCAACGACAGGAACACTGAAGCTTTCTTT.